This T cell receptor (beta chain) was obtained from a study of blood T cell repertoires in COVID-19 (dated by TCRdb to the early 2020s). Looking at the study overall: Samples covering the acute and convalescent phases of COVID-19 were provided by collaborators in the United States, Italy and Spain. The material from the prospective study consisted of cDNA or gDNA derived from T cells, B-cell-depleted T cells, or PBMCs. A de-identified subject ID, COVID-19 status, age in years and sex were almost always included in the sample metadata. Deeply sampled blood TCRbeta repertoires from subjects exposed to, actively infected with, or recovered from COVID-19 were included in the dataset. A freely available public database, intended as a resource for researchers studying the immune response to SARS-CoV-2, is where the repertoires were released. HLA class I and class II types, where available, came from metadata supplied by the sample provider rather than from assay-based typing. Samples were obtained from the ongoing ImmuneRACE study (first 160 participants) and from 950 to 1,500 subjects provided by 6 global collaborators. General study outcomes and caveats: The amount of clinical and demographic metadata varied by source and participant and was provided uncurated.

The collaborating institutions used their own protocols to collect whole blood in K2EDTA tubes. For TCRbeta analysis, collaborators shipped samples as frozen whole blood, isolated PBMCs, or DNA extracted from either of those sample types. In regard to this clone: Its antigen remains undetermined. No qualities accompany the bases; no much larger clone lies one base away.

The immunoSEQ Assay, a bias-controlled multiplex PCR, was used to amplify TCRbeta CDR3 regions from genomic DNA. In the authors' own workflow: The number of nucleated cells in each sample was estimated by amplification of reference gene primers within the assay. Sequence reads were collapsed and filtered to measure the absolute abundance of every unique TCRbeta CDR3 rearrangement. For each sample, productive Simpson clonality was calculated by taking the square root of Simpson's diversity index across productive rearrangements. TCRdb limited this immuneACCESS table to in-frame rearrangements with V and J called. A share of clones is missing; checked studies link under half to unresolved V genes, and the rest is unexplained. V and J calls and clone size come straight from that table; D and trimming were deduced from the DNA. The sample table contains 54,000 or so clones; only one count was recorded for about 83% of them. Approximately 23% of the sample goes to the ten largest clones.

CDR1 and CDR2 were assigned from the germline V gene (reference sequence) as SGHNT and YYREEE. V loses 2 bases at its end and J loses 6 bases; junction bases beyond the gene matches: 6. The CDR3, from cysteine to phenylalanine, totals 16 residues. Just the 48-base CDR3 DNA is kept, in frame starting at base 1. Recombination linked TRBV5-4 to TRBJ2-1, and TRBD2 matches 12 of the central bases. Sequencing was done on a sample of peripheral blood. The origin of this receptor is a woman older than 75 with acute or convalescent COVID-19. The CDR3: CASSLLAGGKVNEQFF. DNA sequence: TGTGCCAGCAGCTTACTAGCGGGGGGCAAGGTCAATGAGCAGTTCTTC.